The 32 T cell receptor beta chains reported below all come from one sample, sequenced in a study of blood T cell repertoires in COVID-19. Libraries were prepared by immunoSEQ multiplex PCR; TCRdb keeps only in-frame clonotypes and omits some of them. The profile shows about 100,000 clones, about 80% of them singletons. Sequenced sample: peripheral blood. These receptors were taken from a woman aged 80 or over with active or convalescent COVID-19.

DNA for the CDR3: TGTGCCAGCACGCTGGGGAGGCGGGAGACCCAGTACTTC. Translated, it gives CASTLGRRETQYF. The genes are TRBV6-5 and TRBJ2-5; maybe TRBD2 (6 bases). Trimming cost V 7 bases and J 5 bases, with 14 bases left between them. This CDR3 comprises 13 residues. Per the germline V gene, CDR1 is MNHEY and CDR2 is SVGAGI.

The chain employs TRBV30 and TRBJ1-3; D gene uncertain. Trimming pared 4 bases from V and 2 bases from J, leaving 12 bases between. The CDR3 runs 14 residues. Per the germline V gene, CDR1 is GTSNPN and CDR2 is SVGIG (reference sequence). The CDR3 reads CAWTTGYPGNTIYF. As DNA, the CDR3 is TGTGCCTGGACGACCGGGTATCCTGGAAACACCATATATTTT.

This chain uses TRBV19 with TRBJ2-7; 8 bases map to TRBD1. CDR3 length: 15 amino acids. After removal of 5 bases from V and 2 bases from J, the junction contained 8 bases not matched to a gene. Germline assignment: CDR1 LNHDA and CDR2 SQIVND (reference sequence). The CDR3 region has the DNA TGTGCCAGTAGTTTACACCGGGACAGGACCTACGAGCAGTACTTC. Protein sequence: CASSLHRDRTYEQYF.

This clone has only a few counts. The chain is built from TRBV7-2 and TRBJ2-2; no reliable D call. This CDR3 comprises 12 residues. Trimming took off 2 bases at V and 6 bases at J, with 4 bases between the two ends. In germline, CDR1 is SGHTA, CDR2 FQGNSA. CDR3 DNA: TGTGCCAGCAGCTTATATTCCGGGGAGCTGTTTTTT. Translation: CASSLYSGELFF.

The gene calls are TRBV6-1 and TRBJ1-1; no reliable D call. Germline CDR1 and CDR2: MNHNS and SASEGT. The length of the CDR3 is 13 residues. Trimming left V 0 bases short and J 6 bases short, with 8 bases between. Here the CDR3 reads CASSEALGPEAFF. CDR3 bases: TGTGCCAGCAGTGAAGCGCTCGGTCCTGAAGCTTTCTTT.

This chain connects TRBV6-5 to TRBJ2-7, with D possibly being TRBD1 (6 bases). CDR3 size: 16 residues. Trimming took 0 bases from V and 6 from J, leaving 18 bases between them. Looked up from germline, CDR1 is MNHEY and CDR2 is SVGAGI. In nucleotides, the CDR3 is TGTGCCAGCAGTTACTCGAGACAGGCAGCGGAGACCGAGCAGTACTTC. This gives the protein CASSYSRQAAETEQYF.

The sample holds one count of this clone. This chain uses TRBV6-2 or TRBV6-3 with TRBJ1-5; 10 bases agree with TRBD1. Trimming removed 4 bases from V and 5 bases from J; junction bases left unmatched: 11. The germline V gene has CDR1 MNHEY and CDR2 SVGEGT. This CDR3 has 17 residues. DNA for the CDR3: TGTGCCAGCAGTTCGGGGACAGGGGTTTGGGGGGATCAGCCCCAGCATTTT. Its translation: CASSSGTGVWGDQPQHF.

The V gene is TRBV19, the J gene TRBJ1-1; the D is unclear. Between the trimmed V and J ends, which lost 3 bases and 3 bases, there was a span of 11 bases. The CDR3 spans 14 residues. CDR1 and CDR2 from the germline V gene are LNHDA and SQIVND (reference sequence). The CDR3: CASSIYGLDTEAFF. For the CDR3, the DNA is TGTGCCAGTAGTATCTACGGGTTAGACACTGAAGCTTTCTTT.

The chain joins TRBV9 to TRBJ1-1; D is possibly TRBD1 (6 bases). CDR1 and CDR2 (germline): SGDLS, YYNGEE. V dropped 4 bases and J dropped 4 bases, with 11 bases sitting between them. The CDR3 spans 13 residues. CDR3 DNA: TGTGCCAGCAGCACACAGGGAAGCACTGAAGCTTTCTTT. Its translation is CASSTQGSTEAFF.

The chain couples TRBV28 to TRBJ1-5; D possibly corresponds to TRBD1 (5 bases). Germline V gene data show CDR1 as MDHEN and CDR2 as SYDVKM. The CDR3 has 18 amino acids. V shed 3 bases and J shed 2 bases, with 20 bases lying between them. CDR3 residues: CASSLGGARFFGNQPQHF. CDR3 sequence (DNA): TGTGCCAGCAGTTTGGGTGGGGCTCGGTTTTTCGGCAATCAGCCCCAGCATTTT.

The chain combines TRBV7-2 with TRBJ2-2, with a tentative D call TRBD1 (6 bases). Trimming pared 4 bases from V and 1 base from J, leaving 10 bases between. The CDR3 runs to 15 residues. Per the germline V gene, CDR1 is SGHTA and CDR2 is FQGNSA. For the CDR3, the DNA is TGTGCCAGCAGCTACTCGACAGGGAACACCGGGGAGCTGTTTTTT. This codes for CASSYSTGNTGELFF.

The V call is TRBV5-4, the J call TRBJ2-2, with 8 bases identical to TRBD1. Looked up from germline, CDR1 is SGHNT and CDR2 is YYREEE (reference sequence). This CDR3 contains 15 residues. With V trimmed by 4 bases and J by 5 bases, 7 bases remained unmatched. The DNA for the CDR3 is TGTGCCAGCAGCAACCGGGACAGGATGACCGGGGAGCTGTTTTTT. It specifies CASSNRDRMTGELFF.

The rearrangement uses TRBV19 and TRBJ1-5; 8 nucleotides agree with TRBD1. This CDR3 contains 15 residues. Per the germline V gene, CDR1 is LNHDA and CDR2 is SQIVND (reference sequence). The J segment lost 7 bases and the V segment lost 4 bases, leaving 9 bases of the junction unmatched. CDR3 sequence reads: CASSNTPGGGQPQHF. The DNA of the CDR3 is TGTGCCAGTAGTAACACCCCAGGGGGCGGCCAGCCCCAGCATTTT. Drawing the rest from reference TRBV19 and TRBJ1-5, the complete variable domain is DGGITQSPKYLFRKEGQNVTLSCEQNLNHDAMYWYRQDPGQGLRLIYYSQIVNDFQKGDIAEGYSVSREKKESFPLTVTSAQKNPTAFYLCASSNTPGGGQPQHFGDGTRLSIL.

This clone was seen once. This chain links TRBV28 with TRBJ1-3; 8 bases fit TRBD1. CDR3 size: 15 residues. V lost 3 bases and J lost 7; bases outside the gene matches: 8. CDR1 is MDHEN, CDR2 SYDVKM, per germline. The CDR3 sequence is CASSFRTGLRNTIYF. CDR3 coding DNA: TGTGCCAGCAGTTTCAGGACAGGGCTTAGGAACACCATATATTTT.

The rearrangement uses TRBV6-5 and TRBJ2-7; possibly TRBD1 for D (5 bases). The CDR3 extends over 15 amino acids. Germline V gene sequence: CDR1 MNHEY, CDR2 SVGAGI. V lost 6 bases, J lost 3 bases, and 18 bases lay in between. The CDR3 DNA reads TGTGCCAGCAGGGACACAAACGGACCTTTCTACGAGCAGTACTTC. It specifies CASRDTNGPFYEQYF.

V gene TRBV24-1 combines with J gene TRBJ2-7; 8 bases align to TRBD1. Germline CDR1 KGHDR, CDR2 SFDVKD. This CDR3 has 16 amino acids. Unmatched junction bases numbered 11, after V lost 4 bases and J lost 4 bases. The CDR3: CATSDSGAGGRYEQYF. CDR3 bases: TGTGCCACCAGTGACAGTGGGGCAGGGGGCAGGTACGAGCAGTACTTC.

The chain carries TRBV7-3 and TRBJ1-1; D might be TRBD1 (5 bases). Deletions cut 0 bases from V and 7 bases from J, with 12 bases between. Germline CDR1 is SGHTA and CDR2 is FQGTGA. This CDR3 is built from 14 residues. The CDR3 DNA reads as TGTGCCAGCAGCTTAACGTCGACAGAGCATGAAGCTTTCTTT. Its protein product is CASSLTSTEHEAFF.

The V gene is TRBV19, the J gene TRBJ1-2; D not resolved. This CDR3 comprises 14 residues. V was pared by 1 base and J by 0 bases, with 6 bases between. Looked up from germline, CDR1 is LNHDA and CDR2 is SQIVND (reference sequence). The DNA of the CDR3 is TGTGCCAGTAGTATAGGTCCAGCTAACTATGGCTACACCTTC. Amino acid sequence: CASSIGPANYGYTF.

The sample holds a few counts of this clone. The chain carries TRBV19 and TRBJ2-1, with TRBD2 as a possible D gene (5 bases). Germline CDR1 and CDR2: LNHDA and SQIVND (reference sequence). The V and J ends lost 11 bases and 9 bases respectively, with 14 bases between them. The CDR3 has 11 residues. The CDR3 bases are TGTGCCTCGGCGCAAGGGAGTGAGCAGTTCTTC. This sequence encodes CASAQGSEQFF.

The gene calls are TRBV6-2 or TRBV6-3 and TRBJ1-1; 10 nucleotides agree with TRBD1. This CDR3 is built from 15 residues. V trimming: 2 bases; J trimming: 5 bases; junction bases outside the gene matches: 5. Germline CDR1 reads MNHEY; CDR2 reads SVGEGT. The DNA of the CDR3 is TGTGCCAGCAGTTACCAGGGACAGGGGAGGACTGAAGCTTTCTTT. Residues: CASSYQGQGRTEAFF.

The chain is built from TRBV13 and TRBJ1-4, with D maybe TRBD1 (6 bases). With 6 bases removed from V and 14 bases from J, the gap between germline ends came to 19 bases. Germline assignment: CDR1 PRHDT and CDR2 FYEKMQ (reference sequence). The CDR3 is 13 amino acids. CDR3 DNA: TGTGCCAGCAGACCAAACAGGGCTCAGGGGCTGTTTTTT. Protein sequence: CASRPNRAQGLFF. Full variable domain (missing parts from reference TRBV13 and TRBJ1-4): AAGVIQSPRHLIKEKRETATLKCYPIPRHDTVYWYQQGPGQDPQFLISFYEKMQSDKGSIPDRFSAQQFSDYHSELNMSSLELGDSALYFCASRPNRAQGLFFGSGTQLSVL.

In DNA form, the CDR3 reads TGCAGCGTTGAACCCGCAGGGGTTGGCCTCAATGGCTACACCTTC. Amino acids: CSVEPAGVGLNGYTF. This rearrangement joins TRBV29-1 to TRBJ1-2, with D possibly TRBD1 on 6 matching bases. This CDR3 has 15 amino acids. The ends were cut back, 2 bases at V and 6 bases at J, with 19 bases in the middle. Per the germline V gene, CDR1 is SQVTM and CDR2 is ANQGSEA.

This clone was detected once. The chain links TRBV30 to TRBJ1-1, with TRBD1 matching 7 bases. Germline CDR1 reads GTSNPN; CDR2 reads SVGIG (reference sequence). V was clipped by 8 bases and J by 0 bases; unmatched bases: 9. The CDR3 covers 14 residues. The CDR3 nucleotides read TGTGCCGGTAACTGGGACAGTCTGAACACTGAAGCTTTCTTT. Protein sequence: CAGNWDSLNTEAFF.

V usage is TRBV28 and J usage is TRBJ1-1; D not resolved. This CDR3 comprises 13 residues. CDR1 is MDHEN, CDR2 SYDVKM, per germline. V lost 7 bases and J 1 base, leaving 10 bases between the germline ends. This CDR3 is CASNIPRNTEAFF. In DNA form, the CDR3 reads TGTGCCAGCAACATACCACGGAACACTGAAGCTTTCTTT.

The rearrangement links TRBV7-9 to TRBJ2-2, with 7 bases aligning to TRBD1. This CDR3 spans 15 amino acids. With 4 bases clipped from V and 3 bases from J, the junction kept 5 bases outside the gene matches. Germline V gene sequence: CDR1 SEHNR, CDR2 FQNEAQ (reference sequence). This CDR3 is CASSSSQGDTGELFF. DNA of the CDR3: TGTGCCAGCAGCTCCTCCCAGGGGGACACCGGGGAGCTGTTTTTT. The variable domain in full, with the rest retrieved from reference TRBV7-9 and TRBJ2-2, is DTGVSQNPRHKITKRGQNVTFRCDPISEHNRLYWYRQTLGQGPEFLTYFQNEAQLEKSRLLSDRFSAERPKGSFSTLEIQRTEQGDSAMYLCASSSSQGDTGELFFGEGSRLTVL.

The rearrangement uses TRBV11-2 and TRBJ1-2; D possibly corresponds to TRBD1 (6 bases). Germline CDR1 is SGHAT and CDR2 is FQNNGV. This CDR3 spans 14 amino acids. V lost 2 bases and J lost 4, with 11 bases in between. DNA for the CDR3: TGTGCCAGCAGCTTATCAACAGGGTCCTATGGCTACACCTTC. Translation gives CASSLSTGSYGYTF.

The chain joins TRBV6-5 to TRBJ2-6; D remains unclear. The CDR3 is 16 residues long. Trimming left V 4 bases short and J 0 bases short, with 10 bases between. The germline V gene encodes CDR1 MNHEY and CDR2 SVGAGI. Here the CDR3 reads CASSFKLGSGANVLTF. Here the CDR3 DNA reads TGTGCCAGCAGTTTCAAACTCGGCTCTGGGGCCAACGTCCTGACTTTC.

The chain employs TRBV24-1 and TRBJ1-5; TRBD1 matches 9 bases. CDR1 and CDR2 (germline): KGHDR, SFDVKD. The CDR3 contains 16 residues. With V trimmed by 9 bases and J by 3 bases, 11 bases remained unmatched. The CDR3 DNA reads TGTGCCACCGCGGCCTCGGACAGGGGCGACAATCAGCCCCAGCATTTT. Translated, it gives CATAASDRGDNQPQHF.

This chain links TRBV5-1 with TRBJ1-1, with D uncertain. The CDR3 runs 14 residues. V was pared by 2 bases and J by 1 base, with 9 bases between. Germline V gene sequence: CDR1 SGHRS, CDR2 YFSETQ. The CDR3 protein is CASSFKGGNTEAFF. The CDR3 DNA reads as TGCGCCAGCAGCTTTAAGGGAGGGAACACTGAAGCTTTCTTT.

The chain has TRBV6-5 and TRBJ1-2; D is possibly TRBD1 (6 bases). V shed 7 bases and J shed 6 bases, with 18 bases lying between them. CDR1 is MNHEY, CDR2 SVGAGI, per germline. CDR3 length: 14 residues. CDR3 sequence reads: CASNGGQALDGYTF. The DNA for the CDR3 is TGTGCCAGCAATGGGGGCCAGGCGCTCGATGGCTACACCTTC.

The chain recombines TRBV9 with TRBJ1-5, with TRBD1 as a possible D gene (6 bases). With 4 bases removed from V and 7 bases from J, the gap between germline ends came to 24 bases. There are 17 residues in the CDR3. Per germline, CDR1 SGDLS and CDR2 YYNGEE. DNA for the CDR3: TGTGCCAGCAGCCCTTCCAATGCAGGGGACGACAACCAGCCCCAGCATTTT. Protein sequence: CASSPSNAGDDNQPQHF. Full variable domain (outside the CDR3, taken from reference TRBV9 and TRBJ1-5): DSGVTQTPKHLITATGQRVTLRCSPRSGDLSVYWYQQSLDQGLQFLIQYYNGEERAKGNILERFSAQQFPDLHSELNLSSLELGDSALYFCASSPSNAGDDNQPQHFGDGTRLSIL.

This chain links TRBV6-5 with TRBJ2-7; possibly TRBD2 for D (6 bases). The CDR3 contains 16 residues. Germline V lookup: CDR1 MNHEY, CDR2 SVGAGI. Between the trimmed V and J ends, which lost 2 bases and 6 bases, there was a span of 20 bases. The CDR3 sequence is CASSYRRAGPEGEQYF. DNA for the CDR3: TGTGCCAGCAGTTACCGAAGGGCAGGGCCGGAGGGCGAGCAGTACTTC.